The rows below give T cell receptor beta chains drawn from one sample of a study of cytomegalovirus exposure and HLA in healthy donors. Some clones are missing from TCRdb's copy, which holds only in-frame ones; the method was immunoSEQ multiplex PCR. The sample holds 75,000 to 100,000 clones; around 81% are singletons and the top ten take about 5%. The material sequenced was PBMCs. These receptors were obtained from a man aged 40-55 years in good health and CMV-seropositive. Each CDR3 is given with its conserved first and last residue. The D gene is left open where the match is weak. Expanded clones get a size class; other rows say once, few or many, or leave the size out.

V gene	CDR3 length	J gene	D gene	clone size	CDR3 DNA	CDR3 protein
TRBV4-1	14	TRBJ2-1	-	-	TGCGCCAGCAGCCAAGATGGGGGGTTGAGCACGGAGTTCTTC	CASSQDGGLSTEFF
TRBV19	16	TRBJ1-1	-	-	TGTGCCAGTACCCCGGGCCCAGGGAGCGGGTACACTGAAGCTTTCTTT	CASTPGPGSGYTEAFF
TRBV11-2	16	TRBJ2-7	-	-	TGTGCCAGCAGCTTCCGCTACGGAGGGTCCCGCTACGAGCAGTACTTC	CASSFRYGGSRYEQYF
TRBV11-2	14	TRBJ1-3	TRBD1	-	TGTGCCAGCAGCCCTCGACAGGGGGGAAACACCATATATTTT	CASSPRQGGNTIYF
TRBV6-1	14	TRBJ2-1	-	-	TGTGCCGGCCACCTCGGGGGATCCTCTTCTGAGCAGTTCTTC	CAGHLGGSSSEQFF
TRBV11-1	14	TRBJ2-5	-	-	TGTGCCAGCAGCTTAGATGCGGGGTTAAGGGAGCAGTACTTC	CASSLDAGLREQYF
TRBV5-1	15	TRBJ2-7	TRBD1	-	TGCGCCAGCAGCTTACTACAGGGGTCCTCCTACGAGCAGTACTTC	CASSLLQGSSYEQYF
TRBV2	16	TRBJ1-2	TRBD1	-	TGTGCCAGCAGTCGGACAGGGGGCGCGGTATCCTATGGCTACACCTTC	CASSRTGGAVSYGYTF
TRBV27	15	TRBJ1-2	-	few	TGTGCCAGCAGTTTATCGAAAGGGGGGGCGGATGGCTACACCTTC	CASSLSKGGADGYTF
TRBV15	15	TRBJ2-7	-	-	TGTGCCACCAGTACGTTTCCGGGGAGCTCCTACGAGCAGTACTTC	CATSTFPGSSYEQYF
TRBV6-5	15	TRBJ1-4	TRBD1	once	TGTGCCAGCAGCCGCGGGACAGGGCTTGGTGAAAAACTGTTTTTT	CASSRGTGLGEKLFF
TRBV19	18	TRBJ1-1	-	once	TGTGCCAGTAGTAGCTCAGCCAACCGACATACCATGAACACTGAAGCTTTCTTT	CASSSSANRHTMNTEAFF
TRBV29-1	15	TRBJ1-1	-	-	TGCAGCGTTGCTCACCAACAGGGATTAAACACTGAAGCTTTCTTT	CSVAHQQGLNTEAFF
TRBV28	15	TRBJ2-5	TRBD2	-	TGTGCCAGCAGTTTAACTAGCGGGGGTGTGGAGACCCAGTACTTC	CASSLTSGGVETQYF
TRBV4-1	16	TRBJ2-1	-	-	TGCGCCAGCAGCCAAGTTAAGAGGATGTCGCACAATGAGCAGTTCTTC	CASSQVKRMSHNEQFF
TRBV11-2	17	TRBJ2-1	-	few	TGTGCCAGCAGCCCGCTAGGTCGGGGGAGAGCCGACAATGAGCAGTTCTTC	CASSPLGRGRADNEQFF
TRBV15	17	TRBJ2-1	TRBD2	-	TGTGCCACCAGCAGAGGGCTAGCGGGAGGTACGCGACGTGAGCAGTTCTTC	CATSRGLAGGTRREQFF
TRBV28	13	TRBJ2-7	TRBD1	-	TGTGCCAGCAGGGGGGACAGCACCTACGAGCAGTACTTC	CASRGDSTYEQYF
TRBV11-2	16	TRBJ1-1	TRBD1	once	TGTGCCAGCAGCCCACAGGGGGGAGGAGTGAACACTGAAGCTTTCTTT	CASSPQGGGVNTEAFF
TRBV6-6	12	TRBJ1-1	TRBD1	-	TGTGCCAGCAGGACAGGACAGGGAAAAGCTTTCTTT	CASRTGQGKAFF
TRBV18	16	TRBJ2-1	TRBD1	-	TGTGCCAGCTCACTCTCCGGGACAGGCTCCTACAATGAGCAGTTCTTC	CASSLSGTGSYNEQFF
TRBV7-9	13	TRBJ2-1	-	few	TGTGCCAGCAGCTCTGACAGGTTCAATGAGCAGTTCTTC	CASSSDRFNEQFF
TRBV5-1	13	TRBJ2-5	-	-	TGCGCCAGCAGCTCGGCAGCGGGAGAGACCCAGTACTTC	CASSSAAGETQYF
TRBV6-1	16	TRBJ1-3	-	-	TGTGCCAGCAGTGGGGGGGACGTTAACTCTGGAAACACCATATATTTT	CASSGGDVNSGNTIYF
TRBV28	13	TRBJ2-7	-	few	TGTGCCAGCGCGTCCAGGGTCTCCTACGAGCAGTACTTC	CASASRVSYEQYF
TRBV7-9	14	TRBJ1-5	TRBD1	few	TGTGCCAGCATTAGACAGGGGATCAATCAGCCCCAGCATTTT	CASIRQGINQPQHF
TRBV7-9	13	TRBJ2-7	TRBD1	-	TGTGCCAGCAGCATCGGACAGGGGACCCCCTTAGTCTTC	CASSIGQGTPLVF
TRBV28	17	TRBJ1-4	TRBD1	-	TGTGCCAGCAGTTCTCAAATCCGAGGGGGCGCGGGCGAAAAACTGTTTTTT	CASSSQIRGGAGEKLFF
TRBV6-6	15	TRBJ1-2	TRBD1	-	TGTGCCAGCAGTCCCCCGGGACAGGGGAACTATGGCTACACCTTC	CASSPPGQGNYGYTF
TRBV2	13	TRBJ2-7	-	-	TGTGCCAGCAGTGTAGGACTCTCCTACGAGCAGTACTTC	CASSVGLSYEQYF
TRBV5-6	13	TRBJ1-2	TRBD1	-	TGTGCCAGCAGCACGCAGGGGGAGTCTGGCTACACCTTC	CASSTQGESGYTF
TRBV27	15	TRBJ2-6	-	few	TGTGCCAGCAGTTTTGGGGGCATTGGGGCCAACGTCCTGACTTTC	CASSFGGIGANVLTF
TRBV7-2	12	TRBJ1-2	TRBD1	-	TGTGCCAGCGTTACAGGGGGCTGGGGCTACACCTTC	CASVTGGWGYTF
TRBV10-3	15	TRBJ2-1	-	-	TGTGCCATCAGTGAGCGGGGGTTAGAATACAATGAGCAGTTCTTC	CAISERGLEYNEQFF
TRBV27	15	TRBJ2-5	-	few	TGTGCCAGCAGTCCCCAGGACAGTCACCAAGAGACCCAGTACTTC	CASSPQDSHQETQYF
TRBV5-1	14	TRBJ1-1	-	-	TGCGCCAGCAAACCGCAGGGGATGAACACTGAAGCTTTCTTT	CASKPQGMNTEAFF
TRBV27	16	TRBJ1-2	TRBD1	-	TGTGCCAGCAGTTATTCCCTGGCAGGGGGCGCGGATGGCTACACCTTC	CASSYSLAGGADGYTF
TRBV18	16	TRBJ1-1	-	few	TGTGCCAGCTCACCGTCCCGGGCGGGGAAAGTGACTGAAGCTTTCTTT	CASSPSRAGKVTEAFF
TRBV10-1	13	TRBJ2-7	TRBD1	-	TGCGCCAGCGGGGGACAGGGGAGCTACGAGCAGTACTTC	CASGGQGSYEQYF
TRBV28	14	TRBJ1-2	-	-	TGTGCCAGCAGTTTATGGGGAGGGCGTGGGGGCTACACCTTC	CASSLWGGRGGYTF
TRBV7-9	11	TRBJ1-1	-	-	TGTGCCAGCAGCTTGGAGCTGGTAGCTTTCTTT	CASSLELVAFF
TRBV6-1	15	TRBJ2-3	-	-	TGTGCCAGCAGTGTACGAGGGTTTGGTTCCGATACGCAGTATTTT	CASSVRGFGSDTQYF
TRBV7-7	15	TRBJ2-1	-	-	TGTGCTAGCAGCTTATCACCGAGCTCCTACAATGAGCAGTTCTTC	CASSLSPSSYNEQFF
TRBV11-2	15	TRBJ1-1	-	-	TGTGCCAGCAGCTTAGATAAATGGACTCGGACTGAAGCTTTCTTT	CASSLDKWTRTEAFF
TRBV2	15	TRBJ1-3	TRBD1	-	TGTGCCAGCGGAGGACAGGGGAATGCTGGAAACACCATATATTTT	CASGGQGNAGNTIYF
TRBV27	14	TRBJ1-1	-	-	TGTGCCAGCAGTTGGTCCCAGGGGCCCCCTGAAGCTTTCTTT	CASSWSQGPPEAFF
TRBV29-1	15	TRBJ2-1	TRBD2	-	TGCAGCGTTGAGGGGACTAGCGGGTCCTACAATGAGCAGTTCTTC	CSVEGTSGSYNEQFF
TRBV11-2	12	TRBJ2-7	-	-	TGTGCCAGCAGCTTATACACCTACGAGCAGTACTTC	CASSLYTYEQYF
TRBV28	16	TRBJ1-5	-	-	TGTGCCAGCAGTTCCCGGGGGGGGTATAGCAATCAGCCCCAGCATTTT	CASSSRGGYSNQPQHF